The 15 T cell receptor beta chains below come from one sample, sequenced in a study of siplizumab effects on memory and regulatory T cells (dated by TCRdb to the late 2010s). Libraries came from the immunoSEQ multiplex PCR assay. Drawn from immuneACCESS, this table holds only the in-frame rearrangements with V and J called that TCRdb kept. Clones are partly lost; checked studies trace under half to an unresolved V gene and leave the rest unexplained. Across this sample there are about 100,000 clones, with about 95% seen only once. The top ten clones comprise about 1.2% of the sample. The sample consisted of non-Treg CD4+ T cells sorted from blood. Interpreted using the paper, the cell subset or site label stands for: FACS-sorted unstimulated CD4+ non-regulatory T cells. These receptors originate from a human donor in good health.

The V and J genes are TRBV5-1 and TRBJ1-1, with D hard to call. Germline assignment: CDR1 SGHRS and CDR2 YFSETQ. This CDR3 contains 14 residues. Trimming removed 0 bases from V and 0 bases from J, with 6 bases in between. In DNA, the CDR3 is TGCGCCAGCAGCTTGGAGAGATTGAACACTGAAGCTTTCTTT. It yields the protein CASSLERLNTEAFF.

This rearrangement joins TRBV10-3 to TRBJ2-2, with TRBD1 matching over 10 bases. V lost 11 bases, J lost 3 bases, and 6 bases stayed unmatched. This CDR3 has 14 residues. Germline V CDR1 and CDR2: ENHRY, SYGVKD. The CDR3 nucleotides read TGTGCCTCCGAGGGGACAGGGGACACCGGGGAGCTGTTTTTT. Its protein is CASEGTGDTGELFF.

DNA of the CDR3: TGTGCCAGCAGCTTGGAGGGACTCGAGGATACGCAGTATTTT. This encodes CASSLEGLEDTQYF. The chain recombines TRBV5-4 with TRBJ2-3; tentatively, D is TRBD2 (6 bases). This CDR3 region has 14 residues. The V gene lost 0 bases and the J gene lost 6 bases, with 11 bases spanning the gap. Germline values: CDR1 SGHNT, CDR2 YYREEE (reference sequence).

V gene TRBV28 combines with J gene TRBJ1-1; D remains unclear. Per the germline V gene, CDR1 is MDHEN and CDR2 is SYDVKM. V gave up 2 bases and J gave up 1 base, with 8 bases separating them. The CDR3 has 14 residues. The CDR3 sequence is CASSLNGANTEAFF. In nucleotides, the CDR3 is TGTGCCAGCAGTTTAAATGGCGCGAACACTGAAGCTTTCTTT.

The V call is TRBV7-2, the J call TRBJ2-1; D uncertain. CDR1 SGHTA and CDR2 FQGNSA come from the germline V gene. CDR3 length: 15 amino acids. Trimming stripped 0 bases from V and 7 bases from J, with 13 bases between. CDR3 loop: CASSLAGRFMNEQFF. CDR3 DNA sequence: TGTGCCAGCAGCTTAGCCGGCAGGTTTATGAATGAGCAGTTCTTC.

The chain employs TRBV27 and TRBJ2-7; 7 bases fit TRBD2. Germline V CDR1 and CDR2: MNHEY, SMNVEV (reference sequence). The trim removed 3 bases at V and 1 base at J, leaving 3 bases unmatched. This CDR3 spans 14 amino acids. The CDR3 sequence: CASSLGGRSYEQYF. The DNA for the CDR3 is TGTGCCAGCAGTTTGGGCGGGAGATCCTACGAGCAGTACTTC.

CDR3 protein: CASSDGQGARGYTF. CDR3 in DNA: TGTGCCAGCAGCGACGGACAGGGGGCGCGAGGCTACACCTTC. The rearrangement uses TRBV9 and TRBJ1-2, with TRBD1 matching 11 bases. Germline CDR1 is SGDLS and CDR2 is YYNGEE. The CDR3 is 14 residues long. V was pared by 3 bases and J by 8 bases, with 6 bases of the junction left unmatched. The full variable domain, its missing parts supplied by reference TRBV9 and TRBJ1-2, is DSGVTQTPKHLITATGQRVTLRCSPRSGDLSVYWYQQSLDQGLQFLIQYYNGEERAKGNILERFSAQQFPDLHSELNLSSLELGDSALYFCASSDGQGARGYTFGSGTRLTVV.

The V and J genes are TRBV25-1 and TRBJ2-3; D is uncertain. V shed 4 bases and J shed 2 bases, with 7 bases lying between them. CDR1 is MGHDK, CDR2 SYGVNS, per germline. This CDR3 comprises 13 residues. The CDR3 sequence: CASSVQFTDTQYF. The CDR3 DNA reads TGTGCCAGCAGTGTCCAGTTCACAGATACGCAGTATTTT.

The chain employs TRBV5-4 and TRBJ2-7, with D perhaps assigned TRBD1 or TRBD2 (5 bases each). The V gene's germline CDR1 is SGHNT and CDR2 YYREEE (reference sequence). CDR3 length: 15 residues. Trimming took 4 bases from V and 2 from J, leaving 16 bases between them. This CDR3 is CASSPDGTSTYEQYF. The CDR3 nucleotides read TGTGCCAGCAGCCCAGACGGGACGTCAACCTACGAGCAGTACTTC.

The genes are TRBV28 and TRBJ1-1; possible D gene TRBD1, 5 bases. CDR1 and CDR2 from the germline V gene are MDHEN and SYDVKM. V was cut by 1 base and J by 10 bases, with 13 bases left in between. The CDR3 extends over 13 amino acids. In DNA, the CDR3 is TGTGCCAGCAGTTTATTGGGACCTCTCGGAGCTTTCTTT. Its protein is CASSLLGPLGAFF.

The V gene is TRBV6-5, the J gene TRBJ2-7; tentative D call: TRBD2 (6 bases). Trimming pared 2 bases from V and 0 bases from J, leaving 11 bases between. CDR3 length: 15 amino acids. CDR1 and CDR2 from the germline V gene are MNHEY and SVGAGI. The CDR3 DNA is TGTGCCAGCAGTTACACGGGGGTTAGCTCCTACGAGCAGTACTTC. It encodes CASSYTGVSSYEQYF.

This chain joins TRBV5-6 and TRBJ2-1, with TRBD1 matching 8 bases. The CDR3 is 17 amino acids. Trimming removed 0 bases from V and 7 bases from J; junction bases left unmatched: 12. Looked up from germline, CDR1 is SGHDT and CDR2 is YYEEEE. The CDR3 spells CASSLVAPGGRENEQFF. CDR3 sequence (DNA): TGTGCCAGCAGCTTGGTCGCCCCAGGGGGCAGGGAGAATGAGCAGTTCTTC.

The chain uses TRBV28 and TRBJ2-1, with 9 bases identical to TRBD2. The CDR3 totals 14 residues. V was pared by 3 bases and J by 7 bases, with 4 bases of the junction left unmatched. Germline loops: CDR1 MDHEN, CDR2 SYDVKM. CDR3 sequence: CASSFAGGANEQFF. In nucleotides, the CDR3 is TGTGCCAGCAGTTTTGCGGGAGGGGCGAATGAGCAGTTCTTC.

The chain joins TRBV6-5 to TRBJ2-2, with TRBD1 identical over 7 bases. CDR1 and CDR2 (germline): MNHEY, SVGAGI. J gave up 10 bases and V 2 bases, and 13 bases lay outside the gene matches. The CDR3 covers 16 residues. The CDR3 loop is CASSYRDSPRPSELFF. The CDR3 nucleotides read TGTGCCAGCAGTTACCGGGACAGCCCCCGTCCATCGGAGCTGTTTTTT.

This clone was seen just once. The chain combines TRBV5-8 with TRBJ2-5; 9 bases agree with TRBD1. From germline, CDR1 is SGHTS and CDR2 YDEGEE. The CDR3 runs to 16 residues. V trimming: 4 bases; J trimming: 1 base; junction bases outside the gene matches: 8. The CDR3 spells CASSPGQGIIQETQYF. The CDR3 nucleotides read TGTGCCAGCAGCCCGGGACAGGGAATTATCCAAGAGACCCAGTACTTC.